In this sample, the clone carrying this TCR beta chain turned up many times. Unsorted whole blood served as the source of blood RNA, and germline DNA was extracted as well. The CDR3 has 15 residues. V was pared by 1 base and J by 6 bases, with 6 bases of the junction left unmatched. Germline lookup yields CDR1 MNHNY and CDR2 SVGAGI (reference sequence). This sample was taken from a study of tumor-infiltrating lymphocytes in primary liver carcinoma. Making TCR beta cDNA involved around 540 ng total RNA and a constant-region primer. Three nested multiplex PCR rounds, a slightly modified ARM-PCR, produced the libraries for TCR beta. A C-beta reverse primer and TRBV1-TRBV30 forward primers served in each of the first two PCR rounds, at 10 cycles apiece. TCRdb ran MiXCR on the multiplex PCR reads and lists one entry per CDR3 protein. The profile covers 310,000 or so distinct CDR3 sequences, with around three fifths appearing a single time and about 15% taken by the ten largest.

The gene calls are TRBV6-6 and TRBJ1-2, with 9 bases aligning to TRBD1. The TCR originated in a woman aged 25 to 39 with primary liver carcinoma and hepatitis B virus infection. The sequencing sample was made of peripheral blood. DNA for the CDR3: TGTGCCAGCAGTTACTGGGACAGGGCTGTTGATGGCTACACCTTC. Translation gives CASSYWDRAVDGYTF.